One and the same sample provided the 6 T cell receptor beta chains below, sequenced in a study of T cell repertoires in cytomegalovirus infection (dated by TCRdb to the late 2010s). The treatment or condition label, as the study defines it: in vitro stimulation with specific CMV peptide epitopes to enrich CMV-specific T cells. Antigens of these TCRs are unknown. TCRdb lists the instrument as Illumina HiSeq 1500. Clones were called with MiXCR by TCRdb after fastp trimmed the public reads at Q25, and only in-frame beta chains were retained. Each CDR3 protein gets just one entry, which takes the most common genes and DNA from the rows behind it. This sample lists a few hundred thousand distinct CDR3 sequences; roughly 42% were detected once. The top ten hold about 46% of the sample. The source was cultured PBMCs, collected from culture after CMV antigen stimulation. The receptors originated from a human donor in good health (CMV status not recorded). Some clones in this sample may be carry-over from other donors' samples.

This clonotype appeared a few times. Germline is not matched at one junction end, which may reflect a read error. The chain is built from TRBV28 and TRBJ2-7, with TRBD1 matching over 7 bases. The CDR3 is made up of 14 amino acids. CDR1 and CDR2 (germline): MDHEN, SYDVKM. CDR3 in amino acids: CASTPEQGNYEQYF. The CDR3 bases are TGTGCCAGCACCCCAGAACAGGGGAATTACGAGCAGTATTTC.

V usage is TRBV20-1 and J usage is TRBJ2-2; 7 bases line up with TRBD2. CDR1 DFQATT and CDR2 SNEGSKA come from the germline V gene (reference sequence). This CDR3 region has 16 residues. J lost 4 bases, V lost 0 bases, and 8 bases had no gene match. CDR3 sequence reads: CSARDRRTGGTGELFF. The CDR3 region has the DNA TGCAGTGCTAGAGATCGAAGGACGGGGGGCACCGGGGAGCTGTTTTTT.

J is TRBJ1-2 and V is TRBV7-2, with D possibly matching TRBD1 (5 bases). CDR1 is SGHTA and CDR2 is FQGNSA in the germline V gene. This CDR3 comprises 15 residues. The V gene lost 0 bases and the J gene lost 6 bases, with 14 bases spanning the gap. The CDR3, as DNA: TGTGCCAGCAGCTTAGCCCTGCGAGGGGAGCATGGCTACACCTTC. Translating gives CASSLALRGEHGYTF.

CDR3 coding DNA: TGTGCCAGCAGCTTAGACATATCCTCCGGGGAGCAGTACTTC. Amino acids: CASSLDISSGEQYF. The J gene is TRBJ2-7, the V gene TRBV7-2, with D unresolved. CDR3 length equals 14 residues. The germline gives CDR1 SGHTA, CDR2 FQGNSA. V was pared by 1 base and J by 7 bases, with 14 bases between.

This clonotype was detected a few times. V is TRBV28 and J is TRBJ2-3; a weak D match, TRBD2 (6 bases). V was trimmed by 8 bases and J by 6 bases, leaving 12 bases between them. Germline V gives CDR1 MDHEN, CDR2 SYDVKM. The CDR3 is 12 residues long. The CDR3 region is CASGIAADTQYF. The CDR3, as DNA: TGTGCCAGCGGGATAGCGGCGGATACGCAGTATTTT.

The chain uses TRBV5-6 and TRBJ2-3; 10 bases are shared with TRBD2. Germline V gene lookup returns CDR1 SGHDT and CDR2 YYEEEE. CDR3 length equals 16 residues. Trimming cost V 0 bases and J 5 bases; bases outside gene matches: 6. The CDR3 region has the DNA TGTGCCAGCAGCTTGGAGGGGCTAGCGGGAGTAGATACGCAGTATTTT. Its protein is CASSLEGLAGVDTQYF.